The rows below give T cell receptor delta chains drawn from one sample of a study of delta chain sequences of gamma delta T cells. TCRdb used CATT to re-call clones from the 5' RACE reads. The table lists more than 350 delta-chain clones, roughly two fifths of them singletons. Sequenced input: either unsorted cells or a sorted T cell fraction (not recorded which). The receptors were gathered from a human donor in good health. The CDR3 runs from the conserved cysteine through the conserved F or W.

TRDJ1 TRDV2 CACDLLVTDKLIF
TRDJ1 TRDV2 CACDVIPSELGDTSTDKLIF
TRDJ1 TRDV1 CALGERGLLIASHRILPYTDKLIF
TRDJ1 TRDV2 CACDALLGDTMYTDKLIF
TRDJ2 TRDV1 CALGELRFPVGDTSSLTAQLFF
TRDJ1 TRDV2 CACDTVLGAPATDKLIF
TRDJ1 TRDV2 CACDTVSGGYATSTDKLIF
TRDJ1 TRDV2 CACDRILGASAQYTDKLIF
TRDJ1 TRDV2 CACDTLRYTGGSKYTDKLIF
TRDJ1 TRDV2 CACDSLILGGQDKLIF
TRDJ1 TRDV2 CACDTLGDQYTDKLIF
TRDJ1 TRDV2 CACDTVPSPLTGGSDTDKLIF
TRDJ1 TRDV2 CACDTVRLGDSSIYTDKLIF
TRDJ1 TRDV2 CACDTILGTGGYNTDKLIF
TRDJ1 TRDV1 CALGEPSVLTSQDVGYAPDTDKLIF
TRDJ1 TRAV38-2/DV8 CAYRRARGTGGVRSTDKLIF
TRDJ1 TRDV2 CACDPLPSHHSDTGDEGYTDKLIF
TRDJ3 TRDV2 CACDTLPIRGSWDTRQMFF
TRDJ1 TRDV1 CALGETPWGISHTDKLIF
TRDJ1 TRDV1 CALGREPSHTFLRSSRSLGELYTDKLIF
TRDJ3 TRDV2 CACDATGGHSWDTRQMFF
TRDJ1 TRDV2 CACDRLGDPGPDKLIF
TRDJ1 TRDV2 CACDTLLGDKADTDKLIF
TRDJ1 TRDV2 CACDTVLGDYPRRLIF
TRDJ3 TRDV2 CACDTDSGGQSYWDTRQMFF
TRDJ3 TRDV2 CACDTVEGYALSSWDTRQMFF
TRDJ1 TRDV1 CALGVSPPGIRGVTYTDKLIF
TRDJ3 TRDV2 CACDNVGGSSKPLTGGPSSWDTRQMFF
TRDJ1 TRDV2 CACDSLRTIGGPNDKLIF
TRDJ1 TRDV2 CACDTLLLRTDKLIF
TRDJ1 TRDV2 CACDTLLQGRASTDKLIF
TRDJ1 TRDV2 CACDTLLGDRGTDKLIF
TRDJ1 TRDV1 CALGEVSYGTDKLIF
TRDJ1 TRDV2 CACDTLGPTGGLRWGSDKLIF
TRDJ1 TRDV2 CACDTVGEYTDKLIF
TRDJ1 TRDV2 CACDTVQVTGVELIF
TRDJ1 TRDV2 CACDTVPEGIHITDKLIF